One sample yielded the 17 T cell receptor beta chains listed below, sequenced in a study of blood T cell repertoires in COVID-19. Sequenced by immunoSEQ multiplex PCR; TCRdb stores in-frame clones only, minus some. The table has about 160,000 clones, about 85% seen once; the top ten hold 3% to 3.5%. Material for sequencing was peripheral blood. The receptors derive from a human donor with acute or convalescent COVID-19. The donor label of this sample is uncertain.

This sequence joins TRBV2 and TRBJ1-5; 9 bases map to TRBD1. The CDR3 covers 16 residues. Trimming at V came to 6 bases and at J to 6 bases, leaving 12 bases not matched to a gene. Germline lookup yields CDR1 SNHLY and CDR2 FYNNEI. CDR3 region: CASRDRGSSSIQPQHF. The CDR3 DNA follows: TGTGCCAGCAGGGACAGGGGCTCCAGCAGTATTCAGCCCCAGCATTTT.

CDR3 amino acids: CASSLVKRGGRADTQYF. In nucleotides, the CDR3 is TGTGCCAGCAGCTTAGTAAAGCGGGGGGGCCGGGCAGATACGCAGTATTTT. The V call is TRBV11-2, the J call TRBJ2-3; 10 nucleotides agree with TRBD2. This CDR3 has 17 residues. The V and J ends lost 1 base and 4 bases, in that order; junction bases with no gene match: 8. Germline CDR1 SGHAT, CDR2 FQNNGV.

The chain uses TRBV21-1 and TRBJ1-1; the table's D call TRBD1 went unverified against the DNA. TRBV21-1 is given as a pseudogene. The CDR3 extends over 17 amino acids. CDR3 protein: CASGALAGAPANTEAFF. The CDR3 nucleotides are TGTGCCAGCGGGGCCTTGGCAGGGGCCCCCGCCAACACTGAAGCTTTCTTT.

This clone is a singleton in its sample. This sequence joins TRBV28 and TRBJ2-3; 7 positions agree with TRBD2. The junction had 9 bases not matched to a gene; V was cut back by 6 bases and J by 0 bases. CDR1 is MDHEN and CDR2 is SYDVKM in the germline V gene. The CDR3 covers 16 residues. This CDR3 is CASRASGTLSTDTQYF. The CDR3 DNA reads as TGTGCCAGCAGGGCTAGCGGCACTCTTAGCACAGATACGCAGTATTTT.

This clone is a singleton in its sample. The V gene is TRBV7-6, the J gene TRBJ2-1; 9 bases fit TRBD2. The CDR3 is 18 residues long. Per germline, CDR1 SGHVS and CDR2 FNYEAQ. The V and J ends lost 5 bases and 4 bases, in that order; junction bases with no gene match: 15. This CDR3 is CASSNTERGDPSYNEQFF. In nucleotides, the CDR3 is TGTGCCAGCAGCAATACCGAGCGGGGGGACCCCTCGTACAATGAGCAGTTCTTC.

The genes are TRBV12-5 and TRBJ2-2; D is unresolved. Germline values: CDR1 LGHNT, CDR2 FRNRAP. The V and J ends lost 3 bases and 0 bases respectively, with 17 bases between them. The CDR3 contains 18 residues. The CDR3 protein is CASGLSRNRVTNTGELFF. CDR3 bases: TGTGCTAGTGGTTTAAGTAGGAATCGGGTGACGAACACCGGGGAGCTGTTTTTT.

The chain has TRBV19 and TRBJ1-1; 12 bases fit TRBD1. CDR1 LNHDA and CDR2 SQIVND come from the germline V gene (reference sequence). Trimming took 8 bases from V and 4 from J; bases not matched to a gene: 11. There are 16 residues in the CDR3. CDR3 nucleotides: TGTGCCAGTTGCCCCGGGACAGGGGGCGCGGGCACTGAAGCTTTCTTT. Translated, it gives CASCPGTGGAGTEAFF. Full variable domain (remainder filled in from reference TRBV19 and TRBJ1-1): DGGITQSPKYLFRKEGQNVTLSCEQNLNHDAMYWYRQDPGQGLRLIYYSQIVNDFQKGDIAEGYSVSREKKESFPLTVTSAQKNPTAFYLCASCPGTGGAGTEAFFGQGTRLTVV.

The chain uses TRBV5-8 and TRBJ1-5, with D possibly matching TRBD1 (5 bases). CDR3 length: 15 amino acids. CDR1 and CDR2 (germline): SGHTS, YDEGEE. V gave up 0 bases and J gave up 0 bases, with 7 bases separating them. CDR3 in amino acids: CASSLVQGSNQPQHF. Here the CDR3 DNA reads TGTGCCAGCAGCTTGGTGCAGGGTAGCAATCAGCCCCAGCATTTT.

This chain uses TRBV12-5 with TRBJ2-1; D may be TRBD1 (6 bases). This CDR3 is built from 18 residues. Trimming stripped 7 bases from V and 0 bases from J, with 22 bases between. Germline CDR1 reads LGHNT; CDR2 reads FRNRAP. The CDR3 DNA is TGTGCTAGTGCTACTTCCCCAGGGGTCGGAGTCTCCTACAATGAGCAGTTCTTC. This sequence encodes CASATSPGVGVSYNEQFF.

J is TRBJ1-1 and V is TRBV4-1, with D perhaps matching TRBD1 (6 bases). Germline-derived CDR1 and CDR2 are MGHRA and YSYEKL. The ends were cut back, 1 base at V and 8 bases at J, with 14 bases in the middle. This CDR3 comprises 14 residues. CDR3: CASSQVTGKVEAFF. The CDR3 DNA follows: TGCGCCAGCAGCCAAGTGACAGGAAAGGTGGAAGCTTTCTTT.

The V gene is TRBV9, the J gene TRBJ2-3; 8 bases agree with TRBD2. The CDR3 length is 16 residues. CDR1 and CDR2 from the germline V gene are SGDLS and YYNGEE. The ends lost 0 bases at V and 2 bases at J; junction bases unmatched: 5. DNA for the CDR3: TGTGCCAGCAGCGTAGTTCTAGCGGGCCTCACAGATACGCAGTATTTT. Amino acids: CASSVVLAGLTDTQYF.

V usage is TRBV7-6 and J usage is TRBJ2-5; D perhaps matches TRBD2 (7 bases). This CDR3 has 15 residues. Germline lookup yields CDR1 SGHVS and CDR2 FNYEAQ. The V end was cut by 0 bases, the J end by 5 bases, with 13 bases between. CDR3 coding DNA: TGTGCCAGCAGCTTAGCGGGGGGGCCTTGGGAGACCCAGTACTTC. Its translation: CASSLAGGPWETQYF.

The chain couples TRBV4-2 to TRBJ2-4; no clear D. Germline-derived CDR1 and CDR2 are LGHNA and YNFKEQ. This CDR3 is 18 amino acids long. V gave up 0 bases and J gave up 0 bases, with 15 bases separating them. The CDR3 reads CASSQDAAANLAKNIQYF. In nucleotides, the CDR3 is TGTGCCAGCAGCCAAGATGCGGCAGCCAACTTAGCCAAAAACATTCAGTACTTC.

The chain is built from TRBV19 and TRBJ2-7; TRBD1 aligns across 10 bases. The V segment lost 9 bases and the J segment 6 bases; nucleotides outside the gene matches: 11. Germline assignment: CDR1 LNHDA and CDR2 SQIVND (reference sequence). The CDR3 runs 14 residues. DNA for the CDR3: TGTGCCAGCCGACCTGCGGGACAGGGGCGCGAGCAGTACTTC. Protein sequence: CASRPAGQGREQYF.

The CDR3 DNA sequence: TGTGCCAGCAGTGAGAGGAGGGGCGTGATTCCACTATTCCAAGAGACCCAGTACTTC. Amino acid sequence: CASSERRGVIPLFQETQYF. The V gene is TRBV6-1, the J gene TRBJ2-5; tentatively, D is TRBD2 (6 bases). Deletions cut 3 bases from V and 1 base from J, with 24 bases between. The CDR3 extends over 19 amino acids. Germline CDR1 MNHNS, CDR2 SASEGT.

V gene TRBV7-9 combines with J gene TRBJ1-2; no clear D. The length of the CDR3 is 13 residues. Germline CDR1 and CDR2: SEHNR and FQNEAQ (reference sequence). The germline V and J ends were trimmed by 2 bases and 8 bases, with 12 bases remaining between them. DNA for the CDR3: TGTGCCAGCAGCTTAAAGTCGGGGTCCGGCTACACCTTC. Protein sequence: CASSLKSGSGYTF.

The gene calls are TRBV5-5 and TRBJ1-4; 7 bases line up with TRBD1. The CDR3 has 15 amino acids. Germline assignment: CDR1 SGHKS and CDR2 YYEKEE (reference sequence). V lost 4 bases to trimming and J lost 4 bases; unmatched junction nucleotides: 7. CDR3 in amino acids: CASSGGQVVNEKLFF. The DNA for the CDR3 is TGTGCCAGCAGCGGCGGACAGGTAGTTAATGAAAAACTGTTTTTT.